One and the same sample provided the 10 T cell receptor beta chains below, sequenced in a study of blood T cell repertoires in COVID-19. Produced via immunoSEQ multiplex PCR; TCRdb's table is partial and in-frame only. The table records about 73,000 clones, 77% of them present only once. Sequencing was performed on peripheral blood. Every receptor here comes from a man aged 65-85 years with COVID-19, enrolled during active disease.

The V call is TRBV2, the J call TRBJ1-1, with D possibly TRBD1 on 5 matching bases. Germline CDR1 SNHLY, CDR2 FYNNEI. Trimming cost V 1 base and J 5 bases, with 11 bases left between them. The CDR3 length is 14 residues. CDR3 nucleotides: TGTGCCAGCAGTGAAGGTGCCAGGGCAACTGAAGCTTTCTTT. It is translated as CASSEGARATEAFF. The full variable domain, rest sourced from reference TRBV2 and TRBJ1-1, is EPEVTQTPSHQVTQMGQEVILRCVPISNHLYFYWYRQILGQKVEFLVSFYNNEISEKSEIFDDQFSVERPDGSNFTLKIRSTKLEDSAMYFCASSEGARATEAFFGQGTRLTVV.

This clone was counted between two and nine times. This chain connects TRBV28 to TRBJ1-2; D is perhaps TRBD1 (5 bases). V gave up 0 bases and J gave up 8 bases, with 13 bases separating them. Germline CDR1 MDHEN, CDR2 SYDVKM. The CDR3 contains 14 residues. The CDR3 spells CASSLWETEVGYTF. CDR3 in DNA: TGTGCCAGCAGTTTATGGGAGACAGAGGTGGGCTACACCTTC.

The rearrangement uses TRBV4-3 and TRBJ2-7; 9 nucleotides align to TRBD2. The CDR3 extends over 14 amino acids. CDR1 is LGHNA and CDR2 is YSLEER in the germline V gene. The ends lost 4 bases at V and 4 bases at J; junction bases unmatched: 5. The CDR3 bases are TGCGCCAGCAGCCGGATAGCGGGAGTATACGAGCAGTACTTC. This gives the protein CASSRIAGVYEQYF.

The rearrangement joins TRBV4-1 to TRBJ2-2, with D perhaps matching TRBD1 (6 bases). The CDR3 has 14 amino acids. With 0 bases removed from V and 7 bases from J, the gap between germline ends came to 9 bases. Germline CDR1 is MGHRA and CDR2 is YSYEKL. CDR3 residues: CASSQDQGIGELFF. The CDR3, as DNA: TGCGCCAGCAGCCAAGACCAGGGGATCGGGGAGCTGTTTTTT.

This clone was counted only a few times. The chain employs TRBV10-3 and TRBJ1-5, with D unclear. Germline loops: CDR1 ENHRY, CDR2 SYGVKD. The V gene lost 5 bases and the J gene lost 3 bases, with 8 bases spanning the gap. This CDR3 has 13 amino acids. CDR3 DNA sequence: TGTGCCATCAGTTCGGGGATCAATCAGCCCCAGCATTTT. It specifies CAISSGINQPQHF.

V usage is TRBV9 and J usage is TRBJ1-3, with D possibly being TRBD1 (6 bases). This CDR3 has 16 residues. Germline CDR1 reads SGDLS; CDR2 reads YYNGEE. V lost 3 bases to trimming and J lost 2 bases, with 15 bases between them. CDR3 nucleotides: TGTGCCAGCAGCGCCCAACAGGGAGGGGCTGGAAACACCATATATTTT. Translating it yields CASSAQQGGAGNTIYF.

The CDR3 sequence: CASSPAYGDSPLHF. In DNA, the CDR3 is TGTGCCAGCAGCCCCGCCTACGGGGATTCACCCCTCCACTTT. The chain joins TRBV3-1 (or the pseudogene TRBV3-2) to TRBJ1-6; no reliable D call. V was pared by 4 bases and J by 8 bases, with 12 bases between. The CDR3 contains 14 residues. Germline values: CDR1 LGHDT, CDR2 YNNKEL (reference sequence).

This chain joins TRBV27 and TRBJ2-1; 10 nucleotides align to TRBD2. CDR1 and CDR2 from the germline V gene are MNHEY and SMNVEV (reference sequence). J gave up 10 bases and V 7 bases, and 19 bases lay outside the gene matches. The CDR3 contains 17 residues. CDR3 nucleotide sequence: TGTGCCAGCACCCGATGGAGCGGGAGGGCCCAACAAGGGGAGCAGTTCTTC. Its protein is CASTRWSGRAQQGEQFF.

CDR3 amino acids: CAWTSDYGYTF. The CDR3 coding sequence is TGTGCCTGGACGTCCGACTATGGCTACACCTTC. J is TRBJ1-2 and V is TRBV30; D remains ambiguous. The CDR3 is 11 residues long. The germline gives CDR1 GTSNPN, CDR2 SVGIG (reference sequence). The V end was cut by 4 bases, the J end by 3 bases, with 6 bases between.

This chain connects TRBV5-1 to TRBJ1-4, with 8 positions matching TRBD1. Germline loops: CDR1 SGHRS, CDR2 YFSETQ. CDR3 size: 15 residues. V lost 6 bases, J lost 5 bases, and 9 bases stayed unmatched. CDR3 region: CASNLFGTGNEKLFF. The CDR3 coding sequence is TGCGCCAGCAATCTGTTCGGGACAGGCAATGAAAAACTGTTTTTT.